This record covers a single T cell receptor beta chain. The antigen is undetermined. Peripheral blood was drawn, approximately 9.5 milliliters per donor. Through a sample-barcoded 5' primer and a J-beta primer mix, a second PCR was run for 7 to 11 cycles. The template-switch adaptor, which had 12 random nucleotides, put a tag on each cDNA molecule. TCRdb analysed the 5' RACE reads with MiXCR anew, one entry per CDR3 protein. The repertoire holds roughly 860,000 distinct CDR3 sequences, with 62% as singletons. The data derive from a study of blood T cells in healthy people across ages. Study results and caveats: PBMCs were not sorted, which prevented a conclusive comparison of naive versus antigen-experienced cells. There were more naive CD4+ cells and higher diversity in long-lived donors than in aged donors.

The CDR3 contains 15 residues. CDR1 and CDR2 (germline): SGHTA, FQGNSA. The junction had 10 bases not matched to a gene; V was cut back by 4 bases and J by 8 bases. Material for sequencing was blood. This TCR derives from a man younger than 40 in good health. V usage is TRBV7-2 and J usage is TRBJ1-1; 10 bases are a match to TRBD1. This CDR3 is CASSSRQGAYHEAFF. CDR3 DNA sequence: TGTGCCAGCAGCTCCCGACAGGGGGCTTACCACGAAGCTTTCTTT.